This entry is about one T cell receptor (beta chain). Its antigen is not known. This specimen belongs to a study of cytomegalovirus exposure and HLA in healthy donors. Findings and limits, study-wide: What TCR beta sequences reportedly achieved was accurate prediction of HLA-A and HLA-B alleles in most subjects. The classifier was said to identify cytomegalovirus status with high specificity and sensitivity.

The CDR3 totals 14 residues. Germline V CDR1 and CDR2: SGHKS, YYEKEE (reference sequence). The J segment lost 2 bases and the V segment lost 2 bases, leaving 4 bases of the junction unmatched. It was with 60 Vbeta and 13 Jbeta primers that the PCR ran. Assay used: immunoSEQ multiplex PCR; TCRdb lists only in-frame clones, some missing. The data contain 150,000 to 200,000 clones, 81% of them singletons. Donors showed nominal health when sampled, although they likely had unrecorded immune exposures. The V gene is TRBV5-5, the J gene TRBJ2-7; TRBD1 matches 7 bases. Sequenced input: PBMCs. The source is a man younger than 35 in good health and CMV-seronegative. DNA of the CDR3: TGTGCCAGCAGCTTAAACAGGGGTCCCTACGAGCAGTACTTC. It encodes CASSLNRGPYEQYF. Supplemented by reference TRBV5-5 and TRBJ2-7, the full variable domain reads DAGVTQSPTHLIKTRGQQVTLRCSPISGHKSVSWYQQVLGQGPQFIFQYYEKEERGRGNFPDRFSARQFPNYSSELNVNALLLGDSALYLCASSLNRGPYEQYFGPGTRLTVT.